This T cell receptor (beta chain) stems from a study of blood T cell repertoires in COVID-19. On the study more broadly: Samples of COVID-19 (acute and convalescent) were obtained from the United States, Italy and Spain.

CDR1 and CDR2 from the germline V gene are SGHVS and FNYEAQ. The V and J ends lost 6 bases and 4 bases respectively, with 12 bases between them. This CDR3 region has 13 residues. Sequencing used immunoSEQ multiplex PCR; TCRdb keeps in-frame clones, though not all of them. The sample consists of 240,000 or so clones, approximately 86% of them appearing once. This receptor was taken from a woman in her 70s with active or convalescent COVID-19. The V call is TRBV7-6, the J call TRBJ1-1; possible D gene TRBD1, 5 bases. The specimen was peripheral blood. CDR3 DNA sequence: TGTGCCAGCAGGCTCAGGGAGGGCACTGAAGCTTTCTTT. Translated: CASRLREGTEAFF.